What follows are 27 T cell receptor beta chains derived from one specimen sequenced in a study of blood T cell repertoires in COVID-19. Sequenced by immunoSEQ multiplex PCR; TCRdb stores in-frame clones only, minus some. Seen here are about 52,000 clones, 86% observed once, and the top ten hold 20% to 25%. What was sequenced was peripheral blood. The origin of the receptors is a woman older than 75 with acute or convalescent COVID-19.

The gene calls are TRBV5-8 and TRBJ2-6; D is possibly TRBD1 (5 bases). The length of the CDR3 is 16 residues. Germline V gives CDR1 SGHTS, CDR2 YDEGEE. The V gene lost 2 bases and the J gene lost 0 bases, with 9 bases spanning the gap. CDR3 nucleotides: TGTGCCAGCAGCTTTAACAGGTTCTCTGGGGCCAACGTCCTGACTTTC. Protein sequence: CASSFNRFSGANVLTF.

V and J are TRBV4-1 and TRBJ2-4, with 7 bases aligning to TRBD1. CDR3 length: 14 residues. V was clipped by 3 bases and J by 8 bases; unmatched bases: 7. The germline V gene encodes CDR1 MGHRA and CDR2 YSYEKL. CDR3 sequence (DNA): TGCGCCAGCAGCCAGGAGACAGGGAGATACATTCAGTACTTC. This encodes CASSQETGRYIQYF.

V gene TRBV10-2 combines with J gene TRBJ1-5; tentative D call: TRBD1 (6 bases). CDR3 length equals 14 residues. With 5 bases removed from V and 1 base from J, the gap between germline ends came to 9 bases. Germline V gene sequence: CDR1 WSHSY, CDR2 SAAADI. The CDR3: CASSLTGSNQPQHF. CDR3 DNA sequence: TGCGCCAGCAGTCTCACAGGGAGCAATCAGCCCCAGCATTTT.

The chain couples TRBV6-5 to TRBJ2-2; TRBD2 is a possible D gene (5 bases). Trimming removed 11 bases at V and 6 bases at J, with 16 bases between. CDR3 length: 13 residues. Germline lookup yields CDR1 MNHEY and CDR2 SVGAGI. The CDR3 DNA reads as TGTGCCTCCGAGAGGGTAGGGCCCGGGGAGCTGTTTTTT. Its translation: CASERVGPGELFF.

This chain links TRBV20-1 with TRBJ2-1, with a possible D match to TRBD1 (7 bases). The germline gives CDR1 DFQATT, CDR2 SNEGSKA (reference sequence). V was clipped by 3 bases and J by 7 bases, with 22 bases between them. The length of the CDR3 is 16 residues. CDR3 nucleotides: TGCAGTGCTAGTTCTTCTCGAGGGGGCGCGGGGAATGAGCAGTTCTTC. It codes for CSASSSRGGAGNEQFF.

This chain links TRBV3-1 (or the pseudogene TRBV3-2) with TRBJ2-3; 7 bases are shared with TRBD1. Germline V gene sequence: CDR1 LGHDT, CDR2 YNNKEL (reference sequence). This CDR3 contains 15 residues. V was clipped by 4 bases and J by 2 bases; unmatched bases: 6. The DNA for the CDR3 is TGTGCCAGCAGCCTACTAGGGACAGCCACAGATACGCAGTATTTT. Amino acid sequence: CASSLLGTATDTQYF.

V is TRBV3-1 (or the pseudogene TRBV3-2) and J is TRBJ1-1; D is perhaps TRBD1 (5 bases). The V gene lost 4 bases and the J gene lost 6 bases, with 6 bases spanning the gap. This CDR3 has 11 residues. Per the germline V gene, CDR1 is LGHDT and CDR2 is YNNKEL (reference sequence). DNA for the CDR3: TGTGCCAGCAGCCCGGGGGCTGAAGCTTTCTTT. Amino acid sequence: CASSPGAEAFF.

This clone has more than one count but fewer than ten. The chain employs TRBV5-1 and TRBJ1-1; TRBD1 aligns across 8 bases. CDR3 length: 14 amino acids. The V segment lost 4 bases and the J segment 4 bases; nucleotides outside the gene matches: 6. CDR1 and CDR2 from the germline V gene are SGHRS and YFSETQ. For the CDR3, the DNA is TGCGCCAGCAGCGCGGACAGGGCGGGCACTGAAGCTTTCTTT. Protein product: CASSADRAGTEAFF.

CDR3 sequence reads: CASSKAGVLEGEQYF. The CDR3 nucleotides read TGTGCCAGCTCAAAAGCGGGGGTGCTTGAGGGCGAGCAGTACTTC. This chain links TRBV18 with TRBJ2-7, with 8 bases that match TRBD2. The germline CDR1 and CDR2 sequences are KGHSH and LQKENI. Germline trimming cut 5 bases from V and 6 bases from J; bases unmatched to any gene: 12. The CDR3 is 15 residues long.

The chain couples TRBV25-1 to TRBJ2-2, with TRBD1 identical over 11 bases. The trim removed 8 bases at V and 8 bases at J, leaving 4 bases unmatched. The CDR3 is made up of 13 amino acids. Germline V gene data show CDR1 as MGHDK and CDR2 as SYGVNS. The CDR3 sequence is CASGQGAGGELFF. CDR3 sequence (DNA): TGTGCCAGCGGACAGGGGGCTGGGGGGGAGCTGTTTTTT. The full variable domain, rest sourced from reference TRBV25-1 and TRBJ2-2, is EADIYQTPRYLVIGTGKKITLECSQTMGHDKMYWYQQDPGMELHLIHYSYGVNSTEKGDLSSESTVSRIRTEHFPLTLESARPSHTSQYLCASGQGAGGELFFGEGSRLTVL.

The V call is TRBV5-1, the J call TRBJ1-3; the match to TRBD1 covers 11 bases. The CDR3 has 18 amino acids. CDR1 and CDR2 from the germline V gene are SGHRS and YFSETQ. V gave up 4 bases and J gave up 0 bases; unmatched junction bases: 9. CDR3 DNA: TGCGCCAGCAGCGGGAGGACAGGGGGCACGAGCTCTGGAAACACCATATATTTT. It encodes CASSGRTGGTSSGNTIYF.

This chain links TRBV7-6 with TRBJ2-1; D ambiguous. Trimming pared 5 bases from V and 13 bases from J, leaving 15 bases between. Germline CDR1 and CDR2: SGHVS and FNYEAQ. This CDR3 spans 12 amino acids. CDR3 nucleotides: TGTGCCAGCAGCCCAGGTAGTTATCGTCAGTTCTTC. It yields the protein CASSPGSYRQFF.

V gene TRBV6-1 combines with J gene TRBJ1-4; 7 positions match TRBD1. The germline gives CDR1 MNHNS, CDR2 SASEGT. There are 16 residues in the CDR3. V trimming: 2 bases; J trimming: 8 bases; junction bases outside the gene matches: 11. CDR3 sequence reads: CASSELKQGFSEKLFF. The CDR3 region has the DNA TGTGCCAGCAGTGAACTCAAACAGGGGTTTAGCGAAAAACTGTTTTTT.

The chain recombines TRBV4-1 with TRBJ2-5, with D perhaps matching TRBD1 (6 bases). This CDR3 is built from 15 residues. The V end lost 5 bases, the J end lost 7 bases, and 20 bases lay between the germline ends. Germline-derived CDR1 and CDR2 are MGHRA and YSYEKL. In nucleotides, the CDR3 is TGCGCCAGCAGCATACTGGACAGTAATGAAGGGACCCAGTACTTC. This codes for CASSILDSNEGTQYF.

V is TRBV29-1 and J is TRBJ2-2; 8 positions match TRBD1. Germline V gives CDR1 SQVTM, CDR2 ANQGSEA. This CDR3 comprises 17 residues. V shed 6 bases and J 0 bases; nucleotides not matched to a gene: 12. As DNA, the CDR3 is TGCAGCGTGGAAAGACAGGGGCTTATTCCGAACACCGGGGAGCTGTTTTTT. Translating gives CSVERQGLIPNTGELFF.

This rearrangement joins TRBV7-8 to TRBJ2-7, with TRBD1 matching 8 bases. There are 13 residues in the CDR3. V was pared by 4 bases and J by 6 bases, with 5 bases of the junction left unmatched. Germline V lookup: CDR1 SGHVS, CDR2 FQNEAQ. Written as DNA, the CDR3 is TGTGCCAGCAGCTCAGCACAGGGGGGCGAGCAGTACTTC. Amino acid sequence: CASSSAQGGEQYF. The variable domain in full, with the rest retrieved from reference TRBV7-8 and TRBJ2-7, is GAGVSQSPRYKVAKRGQDVALRCDPISGHVSLFWYQQALGQGPEFLTYFQNEAQLDKSGLPSDRFFAERPEGSVSTLKIQRTQQEDSAVYLCASSSAQGGEQYFGPGTRLTVT.

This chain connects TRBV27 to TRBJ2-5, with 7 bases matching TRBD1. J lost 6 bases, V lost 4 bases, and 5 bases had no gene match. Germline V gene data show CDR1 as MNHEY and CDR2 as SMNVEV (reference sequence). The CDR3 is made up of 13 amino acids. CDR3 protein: CASSYRGSQTQYF. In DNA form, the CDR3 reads TGTGCCAGCAGTTACAGGGGCTCGCAGACCCAGTACTTC.

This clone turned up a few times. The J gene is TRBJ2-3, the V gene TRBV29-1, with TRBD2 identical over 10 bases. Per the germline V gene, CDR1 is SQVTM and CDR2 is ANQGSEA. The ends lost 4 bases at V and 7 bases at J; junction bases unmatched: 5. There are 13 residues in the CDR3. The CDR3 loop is CSVAVAGGNTQYF. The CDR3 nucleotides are TGCAGCGTTGCCGTAGCGGGGGGAAATACGCAGTATTTT.

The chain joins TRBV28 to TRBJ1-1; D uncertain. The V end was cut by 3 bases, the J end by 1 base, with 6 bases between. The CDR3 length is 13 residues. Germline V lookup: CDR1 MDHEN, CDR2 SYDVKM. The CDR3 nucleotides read TGTGCCAGCAGTTTTAACACGAACACTGAAGCTTTCTTT. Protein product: CASSFNTNTEAFF. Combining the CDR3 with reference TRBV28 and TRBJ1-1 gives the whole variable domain DVKVTQSSRYLVKRTGEKVFLECVQDMDHENMFWYRQDPGLGLRLIYFSYDVKMKEKGDIPEGYSVSREKKERFSLILESASTNQTSMYLCASSFNTNTEAFFGQGTRLTVV.

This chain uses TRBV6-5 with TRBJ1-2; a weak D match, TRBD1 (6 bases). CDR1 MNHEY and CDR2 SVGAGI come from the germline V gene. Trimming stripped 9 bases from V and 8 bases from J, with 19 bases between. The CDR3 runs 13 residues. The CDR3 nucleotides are TGTGCCAGTATCTTGGCACAGGGCCACGGCTACACCTTC. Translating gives CASILAQGHGYTF.

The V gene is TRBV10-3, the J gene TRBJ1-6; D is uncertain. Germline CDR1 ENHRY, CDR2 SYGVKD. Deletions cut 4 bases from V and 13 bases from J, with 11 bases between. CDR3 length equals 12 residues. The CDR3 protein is CAISAGIYPLHF. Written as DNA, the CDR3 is TGTGCCATCAGTGCAGGCATATATCCCCTCCACTTT.

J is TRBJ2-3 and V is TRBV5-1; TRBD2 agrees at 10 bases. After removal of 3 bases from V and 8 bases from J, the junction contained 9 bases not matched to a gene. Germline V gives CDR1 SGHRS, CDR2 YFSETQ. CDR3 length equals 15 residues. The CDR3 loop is CASSSISGGTVTQYF. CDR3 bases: TGCGCCAGCAGCTCGATTAGCGGGGGGACGGTTACGCAGTATTTT.

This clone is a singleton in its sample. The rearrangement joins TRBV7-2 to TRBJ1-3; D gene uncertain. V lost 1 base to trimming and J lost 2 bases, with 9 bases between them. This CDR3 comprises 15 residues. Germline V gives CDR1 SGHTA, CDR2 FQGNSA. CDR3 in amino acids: CASSLGPAAGNTIYF. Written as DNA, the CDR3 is TGTGCCAGCAGCTTAGGGCCCGCAGCTGGAAACACCATATATTTT.

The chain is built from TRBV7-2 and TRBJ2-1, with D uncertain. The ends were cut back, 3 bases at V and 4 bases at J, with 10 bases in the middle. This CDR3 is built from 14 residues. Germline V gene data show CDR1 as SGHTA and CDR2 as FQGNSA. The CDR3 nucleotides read TGTGCCAGCAGCTTCCGCGGAAATTACAATGAGCAGTTCTTC. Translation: CASSFRGNYNEQFF.

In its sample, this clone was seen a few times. This chain's CDR3 is CASSYAAAYQETQYF. In DNA form, the CDR3 reads TGTGCCAGCAGTTATGCGGCCGCGTACCAAGAGACCCAGTACTTC. The V gene is TRBV28, the J gene TRBJ2-5, with no clear D. With 4 bases removed from V and 0 bases from J, the gap between germline ends came to 12 bases. This CDR3 has 15 residues. Looked up from germline, CDR1 is MDHEN and CDR2 is SYDVKM. The variable domain in full, with the rest retrieved from reference TRBV28 and TRBJ2-5, is DVKVTQSSRYLVKRTGEKVFLECVQDMDHENMFWYRQDPGLGLRLIYFSYDVKMKEKGDIPEGYSVSREKKERFSLILESASTNQTSMYLCASSYAAAYQETQYFGPGTRLLVL.

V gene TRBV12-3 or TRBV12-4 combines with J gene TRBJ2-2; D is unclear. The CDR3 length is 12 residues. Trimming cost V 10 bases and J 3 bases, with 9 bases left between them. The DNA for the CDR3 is TGTGCCACCCCGTTATACACCGGGGAGCTGTTTTTT. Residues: CATPLYTGELFF.

The CDR3 region has the DNA TGTGCCAGCAGCCCCCTCGGAGTAGCGGCTACAGATACGCAGTATTTT. Translation gives CASSPLGVAATDTQYF. J is TRBJ2-3 and V is TRBV7-2, with D perhaps matching TRBD2 (6 bases). Trimming took 5 bases from V and 3 from J, leaving 18 bases between them. Per germline, CDR1 SGHTA and CDR2 FQGNSA. The CDR3 totals 16 residues. The variable domain in full, with the rest retrieved from reference TRBV7-2 and TRBJ2-3, is GAGVSQSPSNKVTEKGKDVELRCDPISGHTALYWYRQSLGQGLEFLIYFQGNSAPDKSGLPSDRFSAERTGGSVSTLTIQRTQQEDSAVYLCASSPLGVAATDTQYFGPGTRLTVL.